Below, one T cell receptor (beta chain) is given with its context. The trim removed 11 bases at V and 5 bases at J, leaving 6 bases unmatched. The CDR3 has 14 amino acids. The sample belongs to a study of blood T cell repertoires in COVID-19. Per the authors' pipeline: Amplification from reference gene primers served as the basis for estimated nucleated cell counts. Method: immunoSEQ multiplex PCR; TCRdb's copy keeps in-frame clones and lacks some. V, J and clone size were drawn from that table, and D and trimming were deduced from the DNA. The sample lists 75,000 to 100,000 clones, approximately 78% occurring once.

The sequence derives from a man in his forties or fifties with active or convalescent COVID-19. The V call is TRBV23-1, the J call TRBJ2-2, with TRBD2 identical over 12 bases. TRBV23-1 is identified as an open reading frame with a role that is uncertain. The sample consisted of peripheral blood. CDR3 sequence (DNA): TGCGCCTCTTGGACTAGCGGGAAGACCGGGGAGCTGTTTTTT. The encoded protein is CASWTSGKTGELFF.